One and the same sample provided the 13 T cell receptor beta chains below, sequenced in a study of blood T cells in healthy people across ages. Using a J-beta primer mix together with a sample-barcoded 5' primer, a second PCR was run for roughly 6 to 12 cycles. TCRdb recomputed calls from the 5' RACE reads with MiXCR, one row per CDR3 protein. This repertoire shows some 370,000 distinct CDR3 sequences, approximately 47% found once; its top ten account for 45% to 55%. The sequencing sample was made of blood. The receptors here all came from a man aged 55 to 70 in good health.

This clonotype was counted between two and nine times. The chain uses TRBV9 and TRBJ2-7; either TRBD1 or TRBD2 may fit D (6 bases each). The ends were cut back, 0 bases at V and 6 bases at J, with 7 bases in the middle. Germline V gene data show CDR1 as SGDLS and CDR2 as YYNGEE. This CDR3 has 12 amino acids. CDR3 amino acids: CASSVEGGEQYF. In DNA, the CDR3 is TGTGCCAGCAGCGTAGAGGGGGGCGAGCAGTACTTC.

On this clonotype itself: A read error may account for a junction end that differs from germline. The chain joins TRBV12-3 or TRBV12-4 to TRBJ2-3, with a weak D call TRBD2 (6 bases). The CDR3 is 15 amino acids. CDR3 nucleotide sequence: TGTGTCAGCAGTTCATCGGGGGATGAGGAAGATACGCAGTATTTT. It yields the protein CVSSSSGDEEDTQYF.

V and J are TRBV24-1 and TRBJ2-5, with TRBD2 matching 7 bases. V shed 11 bases, J shed 11 bases, and the junction held 16 bases outside the gene matches. Germline CDR1 KGHDR, CDR2 SFDVKD. The length of the CDR3 is 13 residues. The CDR3, as DNA: TGTGCCAGCACCGGGGGGAGTGGGAATGAGCAGTACTTC. Translation: CASTGGSGNEQYF.

This clonotype was detected ten times or more. The chain is built from TRBV12-3 or TRBV12-4 and TRBJ1-4; D may be TRBD1 (6 bases). V lost 6 bases and J lost 6, with 8 bases in between. This CDR3 comprises 12 residues. CDR3 DNA: TGTGCCAGCAGCCGGACAGATGAAAAACTGTTTTTT. It encodes CASSRTDEKLFF.

The V call is TRBV10-3, the J call TRBJ1-2, with 7 bases that match TRBD1. The CDR3 totals 14 residues. V trimming: 3 bases; J trimming: 4 bases; junction bases outside the gene matches: 5. Germline assignment: CDR1 ENHRY and CDR2 SYGVKD. In DNA form, the CDR3 reads TGTGCCATCAGTGATCCGGACAGGCCCTATGGCTACACCTTC. Translation: CAISDPDRPYGYTF.

This clonotype was counted at least ten times. The CDR3 DNA sequence: TGTGCCAGCAGCCGACTCGCCCGGCCCCTTGGCTACACCTTC. This encodes CASSRLARPLGYTF. This chain joins TRBV14 and TRBJ1-2; D is ambiguous. Germline-derived CDR1 and CDR2 are SGHDN and FVKESK. V lost 4 bases to trimming and J lost 7 bases, with 16 bases between them. The CDR3 contains 14 residues. The full variable domain, its missing parts supplied by reference TRBV14 and TRBJ1-2, is EAGVTQFPSHSVIEKGQTVTLRCDPISGHDNLYWYRRVMGKEIKFLLHFVKESKQDESGMPNNRFLAERTGGTYSTLKVQPAELEDSGVYFCASSRLARPLGYTFGSGTRLTVV.

This clonotype appeared a single time. This chain's CDR3 is CASGLGFYEQYF. The CDR3 DNA reads as TGTGCTAGTGGTTTGGGGTTCTACGAGCAGTACTTC. The V call is TRBV12-5, the J call TRBJ2-7; D unresolved. CDR1 is LGHNT, CDR2 FRNRAP, per germline. V was trimmed by 1 base and J by 3 bases, leaving 4 bases between them. The CDR3 has 12 residues. The variable domain in full, completed from reference TRBV12-5 and TRBJ2-7, reads DARVTQTPRHKVTEMGQEVTMRCQPILGHNTVFWYRQTMMQGLELLAYFRNRAPLDDSGMPKDRFSAEMPDATLATLKIQPSEPRDSAVYFCASGLGFYEQYFGPGTRLTVT.

The chain is built from TRBV6-6 and TRBJ2-7; 10 bases are a match to TRBD2. The CDR3 contains 14 residues. Germline V lookup: CDR1 MNHNY, CDR2 SVGAGI (reference sequence). The ends lost 5 bases at V and 4 bases at J; junction bases unmatched: 5. The CDR3 protein is CASSQREGKYEQYF. CDR3 nucleotide sequence: TGTGCCAGCAGTCAGCGGGAGGGCAAGTACGAGCAGTACTTC.

J is TRBJ2-1 and V is TRBV12-3 or TRBV12-4; D is perhaps TRBD2 (6 bases). The V gene lost 4 bases and the J gene lost 7 bases, with 17 bases spanning the gap. The CDR3 covers 15 residues. Written as DNA, the CDR3 is TGTGCCAGCAGTTCCGTAGCGGTAACGTCGAATGAGCAGTTCTTC. Translation gives CASSSVAVTSNEQFF.

V gene TRBV13 combines with J gene TRBJ2-4; no clear D. The closer fit of TRBJ2-7 to the DNA end suggests the J call may be wrong. The V gene's germline CDR1 is PRHDT and CDR2 FYEKMQ (reference sequence). There are 14 residues in the CDR3. The CDR3 region is CASSLGRPFYEQYF. CDR3 in DNA: TGTGCCAGCAGCTTAGGTCGACCTTTTTACGAGCAGTACTTC.

This clonotype was counted between two and nine times. This chain links TRBV7-2 with TRBJ2-5; D possibly uses TRBD1 or TRBD2 (5 bases each). The germline gives CDR1 SGHTA, CDR2 FQGNSA. The V and J ends lost 2 bases and 5 bases respectively, with 18 bases between them. The CDR3 extends over 16 amino acids. CDR3 DNA: TGTGCCAGCAGCTTAAGTCCTTCAAGTGGGGGTGAGACCCAGTACTTC. This sequence encodes CASSLSPSSGGETQYF.

A word on this clonotype: The junction shows a germline mismatch at one end, possibly a read error. The chain couples TRBV12-3 or TRBV12-4 to TRBJ2-3, with D maybe TRBD2 (7 bases). This CDR3 region has 15 residues. CDR3 loop: CASRRGGISADTRYF. The DNA of the CDR3 is TGTGCCAGCAGGCGCGGGGGCATTAGCGCAGATACGCGGTATTTT.

This clonotype was picked up a small number of times. This may arise from a read error, as a much more abundant clone is one base away. This CDR3 reads CASSWAAGSSYEQYF. The CDR3 DNA sequence: TGCGCCAGCAGCTGGGCGGCAGGAAGCTCCTACGAGCAGTACTTC. The J gene is TRBJ2-7, the V gene TRBV5-1; D ambiguous. In germline, CDR1 is SGHRS, CDR2 YFSETQ. V gave up 3 bases and J gave up 0 bases, with 13 bases separating them. CDR3 length: 15 amino acids. The full variable domain, completed using reference TRBV5-1 and TRBJ2-7, is KAGVTQTPRYLIKTRGQQVTLSCSPISGHRSVSWYQQTPGQGLQFLFEYFSETQRNKGNFPGRFSGRQFSNSRSEMNVSTLELGDSALYLCASSWAAGSSYEQYFGPGTRLTVT.